This T cell receptor (beta chain) originates from a study of blood T cell repertoires in COVID-19. The trim removed 0 bases at V and 2 bases at J, leaving 6 bases unmatched. The CDR3 is 16 amino acids. CDR1 is LGHNT and CDR2 is FRNRAP in the germline V gene. TCRdb's table, derived via immunoSEQ multiplex PCR, lists solely in-frame clones and lacks some. The table records 35,000 to 45,000 clones, under 85% of them present only once. This TCR came from a woman older than 75 with acute or convalescent COVID-19. Sequencing used peripheral blood. The chain combines TRBV12-5 with TRBJ1-2; 7 nucleotides match TRBD1. CDR3: CASGLVPQGQNYGYTF. In nucleotides, the CDR3 is TGTGCTAGTGGTTTGGTACCCCAGGGACAGAACTATGGCTACACCTTC.